This TCR beta chain was sequenced during a study of PD-1 blockade in mismatch repair-deficient tumors. Findings of the study overall: Tumor-resident clones, often undetectable pretreatment in blood, expanded then contracted after pembrolizumab.

There are 13 residues in the CDR3. Germline V gene data show CDR1 as MDHEN and CDR2 as SYDVKM. V lost 3 bases and J lost 2, with 7 bases in between. Libraries were prepared by immunoSEQ multiplex PCR; TCRdb keeps only in-frame clonotypes and omits some of them. The sample has about 14,000 clones; approximately 80% are singletons. TCRs were sequenced from a few patients responding to pembrolizumab. Remarks on this clone: As yet, its antigen is unknown.

The gene calls are TRBV28 and TRBJ2-5; D gene unclear. This sample comprised PBMCs, obtained around 15 weeks after starting pembrolizumab. This receptor was identified in an adult with mismatch repair-deficient cancer. The DNA for the CDR3 is TGTGCCAGCAGTTTCAGTAAGCAAGAGACCCAGTACTTC. This gives the protein CASSFSKQETQYF.